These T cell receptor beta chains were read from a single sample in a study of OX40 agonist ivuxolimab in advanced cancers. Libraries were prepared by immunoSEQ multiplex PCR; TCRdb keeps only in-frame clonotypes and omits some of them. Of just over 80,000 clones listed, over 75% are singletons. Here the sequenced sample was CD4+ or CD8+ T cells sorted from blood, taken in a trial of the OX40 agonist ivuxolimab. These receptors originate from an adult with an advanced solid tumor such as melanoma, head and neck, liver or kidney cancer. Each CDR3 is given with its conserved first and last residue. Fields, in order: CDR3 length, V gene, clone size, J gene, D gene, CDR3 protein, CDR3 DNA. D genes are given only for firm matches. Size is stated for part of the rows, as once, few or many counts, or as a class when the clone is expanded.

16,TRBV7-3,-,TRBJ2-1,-,CASSLIVTPSYNEQFF,TGTGCCAGCAGCTTAATTGTGACGCCTTCCTACAATGAGCAGTTCTTC
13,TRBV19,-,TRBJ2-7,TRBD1,CASRGTGGYEQYF,TGTGCCAGTAGAGGGACAGGCGGATACGAGCAGTACTTC
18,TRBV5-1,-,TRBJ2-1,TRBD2,CASSFRASGENPYNEQFF,TGCGCCAGCAGCTTTAGGGCTAGCGGGGAGAATCCCTACAATGAGCAGTTCTTC
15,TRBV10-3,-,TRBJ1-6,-,CAISEMGFSNSPLHF,TGTGCCATCAGTGAGATGGGGTTTAGTAATTCACCCCTCCACTTT
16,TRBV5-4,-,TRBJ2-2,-,CASNRQQGRGTGELFF,TGTGCCAGCAACCGTCAACAGGGTCGAGGCACCGGGGAGCTGTTTTTT
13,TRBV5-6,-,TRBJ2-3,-,CASSFLRADTQYF,TGTGCCAGCAGCTTCCTACGGGCGGATACGCAGTATTTT
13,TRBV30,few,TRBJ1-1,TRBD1,CAWSVDRGTEAFF,TGTGCCTGGAGTGTAGACAGGGGAACTGAAGCTTTCTTT
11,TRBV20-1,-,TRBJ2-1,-,CSASAGDEQFF,TGCAGTGCTAGTGCAGGGGATGAGCAGTTCTTC
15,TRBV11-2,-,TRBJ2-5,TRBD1,CASSPLDRGLGTQYF,TGTGCCAGCAGCCCGCTGGACAGGGGGCTAGGGACCCAGTACTTC
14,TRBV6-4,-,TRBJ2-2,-,CASSQDGPPGELFF,TGTGCCAGCAGTCAAGACGGACCACCCGGGGAGCTGTTTTTT
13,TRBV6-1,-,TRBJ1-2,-,CASSESGGRGYTF,TGTGCCAGCAGTGAAAGTGGGGGAAGAGGCTACACCTTC
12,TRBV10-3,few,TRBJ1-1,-,CATGPQNTEAFF,TGTGCCACCGGGCCGCAGAACACTGAAGCTTTCTTT
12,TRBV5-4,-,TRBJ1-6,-,CASSFGGSPLHF,TGTGCCAGCAGCTTTGGGGGTTCACCCCTCCACTTT
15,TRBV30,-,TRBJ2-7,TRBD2,CAWSPAGTSRRGGSF,TGTGCCTGGAGTCCGGCCGGGACTAGCCGCCGGGGGGGTAGTTTC